The 30 T cell receptor beta chains given below trace back to one sample, sequenced in a study of cytomegalovirus exposure and HLA in healthy donors. With 60 Vbeta and 13 Jbeta primers, the PCR was carried out. The repertoire was sequenced with immunoSEQ multiplex PCR; TCRdb's copy has only in-frame clones and lacks some. The table has about 150,000 clones, 80% to 90% seen once. Sequencing was done on a sample of PBMCs. All receptors derive from a male donor in good health and CMV-seronegative.

This clone was observed a handful of times. This chain joins TRBV19 and TRBJ1-1; D gene unclear. This CDR3 is built from 14 residues. Trimming took off 3 bases at V and 3 bases at J, with 11 bases between the two ends. Germline V gives CDR1 LNHDA, CDR2 SQIVND (reference sequence). For the CDR3, the DNA is TGTGCCAGTAGTATGCGCGGAAGTGACACTGAAGCTTTCTTT. It yields the protein CASSMRGSDTEAFF.

V is TRBV7-3 and J is TRBJ1-1; 7 bases map to TRBD1. CDR1 SGHTA and CDR2 FQGTGA come from the germline V gene. After removal of 5 bases from V and 5 bases from J, the junction contained 5 bases not matched to a gene. CDR3 length: 13 amino acids. CDR3 DNA: TGTGCCAGCAGCACAAACAGGGGAACTGAAGCTTTCTTT. It codes for CASSTNRGTEAFF.

The chain couples TRBV5-1 to TRBJ1-2; no clear D gene. V was clipped by 0 bases and J by 4 bases, with 4 bases between them. This CDR3 spans 12 amino acids. Germline V gene data show CDR1 as SGHRS and CDR2 as YFSETQ. CDR3 nucleotides: TGCGCCAGCAGCTTGGGCAGCTATGGCTACACCTTC. Translation gives CASSLGSYGYTF.

CDR3 bases: TGTGCCAGCAGTTTAGGTAGAGGGGGAGCGGGAGGAGAGACCCAGTACTTC. Protein sequence: CASSLGRGGAGGETQYF. The rearrangement joins TRBV28 to TRBJ2-5; 9 bases are shared with TRBD2. The CDR3 consists of 17 residues. V trimming: 2 bases; J trimming: 4 bases; junction bases outside the gene matches: 11. Per the germline V gene, CDR1 is MDHEN and CDR2 is SYDVKM.

The chain is built from TRBV7-9 and TRBJ1-2; D gene ambiguous. The ends were cut back, 5 bases at V and 4 bases at J, with 14 bases in the middle. The germline V gene encodes CDR1 SEHNR and CDR2 FQNEAQ (reference sequence). This CDR3 has 14 residues. CDR3 sequence (DNA): TGTGCCAGCAGCCCCCCGACGGGTACCTATGGCTACACCTTC. Protein product: CASSPPTGTYGYTF.

V gene TRBV27 combines with J gene TRBJ2-5; 7 bases agree with TRBD1. CDR1 is MNHEY, CDR2 SMNVEV, per germline (reference sequence). CDR3 length: 14 residues. J was trimmed by 1 base and V by 4 bases; bases with no gene match: 3. The CDR3 loop is CASSSGTAQETQYF. CDR3 nucleotide sequence: TGTGCCAGCAGTTCAGGGACAGCCCAAGAGACCCAGTACTTC.

The CDR3 protein is CASKGDRVVGELFF. In DNA form, the CDR3 reads TGTGCCAGCAAAGGCGACAGGGTGGTCGGGGAGCTGTTTTTT. The chain carries TRBV7-9 and TRBJ2-2; 7 bases align to TRBD1. Trimming cost V 7 bases and J 7 bases; bases outside gene matches: 9. The V gene's germline CDR1 is SEHNR and CDR2 FQNEAQ (reference sequence). This CDR3 comprises 14 residues.

The chain has TRBV7-3 and TRBJ2-7, with 14 bases identical to TRBD2. CDR1 and CDR2 from the germline V gene are SGHTA and FQGTGA. This CDR3 contains 15 residues. V lost 4 bases, J lost 5 bases, and 4 bases stayed unmatched. The CDR3 here is CASSYSGLAGDEQYF. The CDR3 DNA reads as TGTGCCAGCAGCTACTCGGGACTAGCGGGAGACGAGCAGTACTTC.

This clone was observed a handful of times. This sequence joins TRBV7-2 and TRBJ1-2, with D possibly matching TRBD1 (6 bases). The CDR3 runs 12 residues. V was clipped by 8 bases and J by 4 bases, with 11 bases between them. CDR1 is SGHTA and CDR2 is FQGNSA in the germline V gene. Written as DNA, the CDR3 is TGTGCCAGCGGAGACAGGAGCTATGGCTACACCTTC. This sequence encodes CASGDRSYGYTF.

V and J are TRBV27 and TRBJ1-2, with 12 bases that match TRBD1. Germline-derived CDR1 and CDR2 are MNHEY and SMNVEV (reference sequence). The CDR3 is made up of 14 amino acids. V was pared by 6 bases and J by 4 bases, with 3 bases of the junction left unmatched. CDR3 nucleotide sequence: TGTGCCAGCAGGGGGACAGGGGGCCCCTATGGCTACACCTTC. This translates into CASRGTGGPYGYTF.

The chain is built from TRBV6-1 and TRBJ2-3; 16 bases match TRBD2. The CDR3 loop spans 15 amino acids. Per germline, CDR1 MNHNS and CDR2 SASEGT. V shed 6 bases and J 4 bases; nucleotides not matched to a gene: 1. The CDR3 region is CASRGLAGGPDTQYF. The CDR3 nucleotides are TGTGCCAGCAGGGGACTAGCGGGGGGGCCAGATACGCAGTATTTT.

This chain connects TRBV6-1 to TRBJ2-1; 10 bases match TRBD2. CDR3 length: 11 residues. Trimming cost V 2 bases and J 15 bases; bases outside gene matches: 1. The V gene's germline CDR1 is MNHNS and CDR2 SASEGT. The CDR3 coding sequence is TGTGCCAGCAGTGAAACTAGCGGGACGTTCTTC. Encoded protein: CASSETSGTFF.

This chain connects TRBV9 to TRBJ2-1; 7 nucleotides match TRBD2. Germline V gene data show CDR1 as SGDLS and CDR2 as YYNGEE. V shed 3 bases and J 0 bases; nucleotides not matched to a gene: 9. This CDR3 contains 17 residues. CDR3 sequence (DNA): TGTGCCAGCAGCGGACCCTGGGGCGGGAGCTCCTACAATGAGCAGTTCTTC. The encoded protein is CASSGPWGGSSYNEQFF.

The V call is TRBV6-1, the J call TRBJ1-1, with 7 bases matching TRBD1. The junction had 5 bases not matched to a gene; V was cut back by 5 bases and J by 11 bases. The length of the CDR3 is 11 residues. Germline lookup yields CDR1 MNHNS and CDR2 SASEGT. CDR3 amino acids: CASSTTGVAFF. The CDR3 coding sequence is TGTGCCAGCAGTACTACAGGGGTGGCTTTCTTT.

The chain couples TRBV19 to TRBJ2-5, with 9 bases identical to TRBD2. Germline V CDR1 and CDR2: LNHDA, SQIVND (reference sequence). Losses at the gene ends were 5 bases for V and 4 bases for J; bases not matched to a gene: 8. The CDR3 spans 15 residues. DNA for the CDR3: TGTGCCAGTAGTGTGATAGCGGGAGCGAGAGAGACCCAGTACTTC. It encodes CASSVIAGARETQYF.

The chain combines TRBV7-3 with TRBJ2-5; TRBD2 matches at 11 bases. The CDR3 runs 16 residues. Germline lookup yields CDR1 SGHTA and CDR2 FQGTGA. The junction had 9 bases not matched to a gene; V was cut back by 5 bases and J by 4 bases. In DNA form, the CDR3 reads TGTGCCAGCAGCACGGGACTAGCGGCCCTTGGAGAGACCCAGTACTTC. Encoded protein: CASSTGLAALGETQYF.

V and J are TRBV9 and TRBJ1-5; D perhaps matches TRBD1 (6 bases). This CDR3 comprises 15 residues. V was clipped by 4 bases and J by 2 bases, with 13 bases between them. The germline CDR1 and CDR2 sequences are SGDLS and YYNGEE. The CDR3 DNA follows: TGTGCCAGCAGCCCCCGGGCAGGGGGCAATCAGCCCCAGCATTTT. The encoded protein is CASSPRAGGNQPQHF.

This chain connects TRBV19 to TRBJ2-7; weak D call: TRBD2 (6 bases). Germline V gene sequence: CDR1 LNHDA, CDR2 SQIVND (reference sequence). The V and J ends lost 4 bases and 4 bases respectively, with 11 bases between them. This CDR3 comprises 13 residues. The CDR3 spells CASSTGGAYEQYF. CDR3 coding DNA: TGTGCCAGTAGTACCGGGGGAGCTTACGAGCAGTACTTC. The full variable domain, in which reference TRBV19 and TRBJ2-7 provide the parts outside the CDR3, is DGGITQSPKYLFRKEGQNVTLSCEQNLNHDAMYWYRQDPGQGLRLIYYSQIVNDFQKGDIAEGYSVSREKKESFPLTVTSAQKNPTAFYLCASSTGGAYEQYFGPGTRLTVT.

The chain recombines TRBV5-4 with TRBJ2-7; 7 bases map to TRBD1. This CDR3 is 14 amino acids long. The V gene's germline CDR1 is SGHNT and CDR2 YYREEE (reference sequence). Trimming cost V 0 bases and J 3 bases; bases outside gene matches: 3. The CDR3, as DNA: TGTGCCAGCAGCTTGGCAGGGGGTCTCTACGAGCAGTACTTC. Protein: CASSLAGGLYEQYF.

The chain carries TRBV5-6 and TRBJ2-3; weak D call: TRBD1 (5 bases). The CDR3 contains 16 residues. CDR1 SGHDT and CDR2 YYEEEE come from the germline V gene. V lost 0 bases, J lost 2 bases, and 13 bases lay in between. The CDR3 loop is CASSLVVREYTDTQYF. DNA of the CDR3: TGTGCCAGCAGCTTGGTCGTCAGGGAATACACAGATACGCAGTATTTT.

The CDR3 DNA sequence: TGTGCCAGCAGCTGGGGGACAGGGGGCGATGGCTACACCTTC. Its translation: CASSWGTGGDGYTF. This chain links TRBV7-9 with TRBJ1-2, with 12 bases matching TRBD1. CDR1 and CDR2 from the germline V gene are SEHNR and FQNEAQ (reference sequence). V shed 4 bases and J 6 bases; nucleotides not matched to a gene: 3. The CDR3 is made up of 14 amino acids.

The sample holds a few counts of this clone. The V gene is TRBV7-9, the J gene TRBJ1-4, with D tentatively TRBD1 (6 bases). The CDR3 is 16 amino acids. Germline V gene data show CDR1 as SEHNR and CDR2 as FQNEAQ (reference sequence). V dropped 0 bases and J dropped 8 bases, with 16 bases sitting between them. The CDR3 DNA follows: TGTGCCAGCAGCTTAGCCACCGGGACACAGCCCGAAAAACTGTTTTTT. Translating gives CASSLATGTQPEKLFF.

This chain joins TRBV6-7 and TRBJ2-1; the D gene is possibly TRBD2 (6 bases). TRBV6-7 is filed as an ORF, its function uncertain. V gave up 4 bases and J gave up 8 bases, with 18 bases separating them. The CDR3 has 15 amino acids. The CDR3 spells CASSLRTTKWDEQFF. The CDR3 region has the DNA TGTGCCAGCAGTTTGAGGACTACTAAGTGGGATGAGCAGTTCTTC.

This chain links TRBV25-1 with TRBJ1-1, with D possibly matching TRBD1 (5 bases). The CDR3 totals 16 residues. Germline CDR1 is MGHDK and CDR2 is SYGVNS. V lost 4 bases, J lost 2 bases, and 17 bases lay in between. The CDR3 is CASSAFGQGRNTEAFF. As DNA, the CDR3 is TGTGCCAGCAGTGCGTTCGGTCAGGGCCGAAACACTGAAGCTTTCTTT.

The rearrangement uses TRBV29-1 and TRBJ2-7; 11 bases are a match to TRBD2. The CDR3 is 15 residues long. The germline gives CDR1 SQVTM, CDR2 ANQGSEA. V lost 8 bases and J lost 2; bases outside the gene matches: 11. CDR3 DNA sequence: TGCAGCTGCGGAGGGACTAGCGGAGGTACCTACGAGCAGTACTTC. It is translated as CSCGGTSGGTYEQYF.

The chain couples TRBV9 to TRBJ2-5, with 12 bases identical to TRBD2. V shed 0 bases and J 2 bases; nucleotides not matched to a gene: 5. Germline V lookup: CDR1 SGDLS, CDR2 YYNGEE. The CDR3 runs to 17 residues. The CDR3: CASSVGLAGVNQETQYF. CDR3 nucleotides: TGTGCCAGCAGCGTAGGACTAGCGGGGGTAAATCAAGAGACCCAGTACTTC. Full variable domain (rest looked up from reference TRBV9 and TRBJ2-5): DSGVTQTPKHLITATGQRVTLRCSPRSGDLSVYWYQQSLDQGLQFLIQYYNGEERAKGNILERFSAQQFPDLHSELNLSSLELGDSALYFCASSVGLAGVNQETQYFGPGTRLLVL.

The chain couples TRBV6-6 to TRBJ2-5; 11 bases match TRBD2. V lost 5 bases and J lost 7; bases outside the gene matches: 9. Looked up from germline, CDR1 is MNHNY and CDR2 is SVGAGI (reference sequence). This CDR3 has 15 residues. The CDR3, as DNA: TGTGCCAGCAGTCGTACTAGCGGGGGTTCGGGGACCCAGTACTTC. The encoded protein is CASSRTSGGSGTQYF.

This chain uses TRBV4-1 with TRBJ2-7; a possible D gene is TRBD2 (6 bases). Germline V lookup: CDR1 MGHRA, CDR2 YSYEKL. This CDR3 comprises 12 residues. The V gene lost 4 bases and the J gene lost 3 bases, with 7 bases spanning the gap. CDR3 sequence reads: CASSPGGYEQYF. The CDR3 DNA reads as TGCGCCAGCAGCCCCGGGGGCTACGAGCAGTACTTC.

V usage is TRBV7-2 and J usage is TRBJ2-4, with TRBD2 as a possible D gene (6 bases). The germline V gene encodes CDR1 SGHTA and CDR2 FQGNSA. The CDR3 consists of 16 residues. V was clipped by 5 bases and J by 0 bases, with 14 bases between them. This CDR3 is CASSPGRGLAKNIQYF. The CDR3 coding sequence is TGTGCCAGCAGCCCCGGTCGGGGGTTAGCCAAAAACATTCAGTACTTC.

Comments on this clone: The same CDR3 can be traced to other DNA sequences in this sample. CDR3 residues: CASSARQDSNQPQHF. The CDR3 DNA reads TGTGCCAGCAGTGCCCGACAGGATAGCAATCAGCCCCAGCATTTT. V usage is TRBV27 and J usage is TRBJ1-5; possible D gene TRBD1, 6 bases. V was pared by 5 bases and J by 0 bases, with 11 bases between. This CDR3 is built from 15 residues. Looked up from germline, CDR1 is MNHEY and CDR2 is SMNVEV (reference sequence).